Detailed here is one T cell receptor beta chain. This specimen belongs to a study of blood T cell repertoires in COVID-19. V lost 2 bases to trimming and J lost 9 bases, with 5 bases between them. There are 11 residues in the CDR3. Per the original methods: Reference gene primer amplification yielded estimated nucleated cell counts. Produced via immunoSEQ multiplex PCR; TCRdb's table is partial and in-frame only. V and J calls and clone size are copied from that table; D and trimming were computed from the DNA. The repertoire holds approximately 190,000 clones, with 85% to 90% as singletons. The sequenced material came from peripheral blood. The receptor's source is a middle-aged man with active or convalescent COVID-19. The chain is built from TRBV12-3 or TRBV12-4 and TRBJ2-1, with D possibly TRBD1 on 5 matching bases. The CDR3 bases are TGTGCCAGCAGTTTAAGGGGTGAGCAGTTCTTC. Its translation: CASSLRGEQFF.